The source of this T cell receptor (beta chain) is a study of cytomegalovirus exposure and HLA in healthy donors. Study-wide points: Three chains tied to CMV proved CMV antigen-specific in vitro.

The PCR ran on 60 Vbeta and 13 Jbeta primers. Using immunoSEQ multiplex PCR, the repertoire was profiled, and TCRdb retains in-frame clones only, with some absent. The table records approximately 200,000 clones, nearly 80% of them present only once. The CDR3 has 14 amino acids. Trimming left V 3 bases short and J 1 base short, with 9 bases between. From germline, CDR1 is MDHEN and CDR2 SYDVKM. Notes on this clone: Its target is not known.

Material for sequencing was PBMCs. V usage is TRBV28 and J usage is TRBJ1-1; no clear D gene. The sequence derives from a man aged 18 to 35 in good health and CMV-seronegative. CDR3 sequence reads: CASSLIAENTEAFF. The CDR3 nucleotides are TGTGCCAGCAGTTTGATAGCAGAGAACACTGAAGCTTTCTTT.